The clone carrying this T cell receptor beta chain was detected only a few times. Its antigen is unknown. This record comes from a study of CD8 T cells in ankylosing spondylitis. Study-wide findings and caveats: Past research had described some motif variants in reactive arthritis synovial fluid and blood. Disease-linked clones bore a CD8+ phenotype, appearing relatively rarely in peripheral blood. A TCR beta motif made of several highly homologous variants seemed typical of ankylosing spondylitis blood.

The V and J ends lost 5 bases and 4 bases respectively, with 18 bases between them. The CDR3 consists of 16 residues. The germline V gene has CDR1 SEHNR and CDR2 FQNEAQ (reference sequence). Preparation of TCR beta libraries was done by quantitative 5'-RACE with molecular barcodes. TCRdb called the 5' RACE reads again in MiXCR, with one record for every CDR3 protein. The sample carries around 540,000 distinct CDR3 sequences, roughly 13% recorded once. The TCR sequence derives from a male donor with ankylosing spondylitis. The source material was blood, either unsorted or a sorted T cell fraction (not recorded which). The chain combines TRBV7-9 with TRBJ1-3; the D gene is possibly TRBD1 (6 bases). CDR3 bases: TGTGCCAGCAGCGAAAACCGTGGGGGGACAGGAAACACCATATATTTT. This sequence encodes CASSENRGGTGNTIYF. Full variable domain (rest looked up from reference TRBV7-9 and TRBJ1-3): DTGVSQNPRHKITKRGQNVTFRCDPISEHNRLYWYRQTLGQGPEFLTYFQNEAQLEKSRLLSDRFSAERPKGSFSTLEIQRTEQGDSAMYLCASSENRGGTGNTIYFGEGSWLTVV.